This section outlines one TCR beta chain sequence together with its context. CDR1 and CDR2 from the germline V gene are MNHEY and SVGAGI. The V and J ends lost 0 bases and 6 bases respectively, with 2 bases between them. The CDR3 runs to 12 residues. This entry comes from a study of cytomegalovirus exposure and HLA in healthy donors. The study ran its PCR with 60 Vbeta and 13 Jbeta primers. Method: immunoSEQ multiplex PCR; TCRdb's copy keeps in-frame clones and lacks some. The sample yields over 150,000 clones, 80% seen once. The rearrangement links TRBV6-5 to TRBJ1-4; D not resolved. The sequence was collected from a man aged 25-40 years in good health and CMV-seronegative. Source material: PBMCs. CDR3 loop: CASSYSDEKLFF. CDR3 nucleotides: TGTGCCAGCAGTTACTCCGATGAAAAACTGTTTTTT.